This T cell receptor beta chain was recovered during a study of CD8 T cells in ankylosing spondylitis (dated by TCRdb to the late 2010s). For the study in its entirety: To find TCR variants linked to disease, the study profiled T cell receptor beta repertoires in ankylosing spondylitis patients and healthy donors. The full study cohort was made up of about 24 ankylosing spondylitis patients and fewer than 120 healthy donors. Peripheral blood samples were taken, and synovial fluid was additionally collected from ankylosing spondylitis patients.

What the work shows at the level of the full study, not this receptor alone: In peripheral blood, the disease-linked clones were found at relatively low frequencies and had a CD8+ phenotype. Some motif variants were previously reported in synovial fluid and blood of reactive arthritis patients, suggesting common disease-initiation mechanisms. A TCR beta motif of fewer than 10 highly homologous amino acid variants appeared characteristic of blood from ankylosing spondylitis patients. Significant enrichment of the disease-linked clones was reported in matched synovial fluid samples from ankylosing spondylitis patients.

This clonotype was seen repeatedly, ten times or more. Its cognate antigen has yet to be identified. Per-nucleotide qualities are absent, and no much larger clonotype sits a single base away. Sequenced on an Illumina HiSeq 2500. Quantitative 5'-RACE with molecular barcodes was used to prepare TCR beta libraries. The original methods were these. Disease-linked TCR variants were identified with a new computational method built on a probabilistic model of VDJ rearrangement. TCRdb trimmed public reads at Q25 via fastp, called clones via MiXCR and kept in-frame beta chains. Every distinct CDR3 protein forms one entry, paired with its most common genes and DNA. V and J calls and clone size were set by TCRdb, not the authors. This sample is represented by tens of thousands of distinct CDR3 sequences; just over 2.5% of them were singletons. The ten largest account for 6.5% to 9.5% of the sample. The sequenced sample consisted of blood, either unsorted or a sorted T cell fraction (not recorded which). The sequence came from a female donor with ankylosing spondylitis or in good health (not recorded which).

The DNA sequence follows: TGTGCCAGCAGCGTAGGGGGCTTCCTCACCACAGATACGCAGTATTTT. This sequence encodes CASSVGGFLTTDTQYF. The receptor chain draws on TRBV9 and TRBJ2-3; TRBD1 could be the D gene, as 5 bases match. Counted from cysteine to phenylalanine, this CDR3 has 16 amino acids. Left in the record is the CDR3 DNA by itself, 48 bases read in frame from the first base. For CDR1 and CDR2, the germline V gene lists SGDLS and YYNGEE. Trimming takes 0 bases from V and 2 bases from J, and the germline ends sit 13 bases apart.